This T cell receptor beta chain derives from a study of beta chain features in type 1 diabetes. The CDR3 is made up of 13 amino acids. The junction had 5 bases not matched to a gene; V was cut back by 5 bases and J by 5 bases. CDR1 and CDR2 from the germline V gene are MNHEY and SVGAGI. Investigators reverse transcribed all isolated RNA, so they sequenced expressed TCRB transcripts. Assay used: immunoSEQ multiplex PCR; TCRdb lists only in-frame clones, some missing. The sample lists around 140,000 clones; 8% to 13% were seen once. The sequence derives from a young man in good health. J is TRBJ2-7 and V is TRBV6-5; 8 nucleotides align to TRBD1. Material: naive CD4+ T cells from blood. In nucleotides, the CDR3 is TGTGCCAGCAGTAGACGGGACAGGCACGAGCAGTACTTC. It yields the protein CASSRRDRHEQYF.